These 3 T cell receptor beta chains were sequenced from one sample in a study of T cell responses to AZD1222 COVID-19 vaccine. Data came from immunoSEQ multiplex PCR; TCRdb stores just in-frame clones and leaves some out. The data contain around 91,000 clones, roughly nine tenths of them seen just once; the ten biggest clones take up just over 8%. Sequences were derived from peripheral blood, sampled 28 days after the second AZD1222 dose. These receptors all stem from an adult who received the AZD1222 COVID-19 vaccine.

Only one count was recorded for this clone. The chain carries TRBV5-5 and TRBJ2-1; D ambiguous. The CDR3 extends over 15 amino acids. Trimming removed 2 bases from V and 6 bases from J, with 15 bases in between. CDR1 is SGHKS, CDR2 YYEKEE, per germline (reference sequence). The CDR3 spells CASSLSSTALNEQFF. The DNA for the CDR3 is TGTGCCAGCAGCTTATCGTCTACGGCTCTCAATGAGCAGTTCTTC.

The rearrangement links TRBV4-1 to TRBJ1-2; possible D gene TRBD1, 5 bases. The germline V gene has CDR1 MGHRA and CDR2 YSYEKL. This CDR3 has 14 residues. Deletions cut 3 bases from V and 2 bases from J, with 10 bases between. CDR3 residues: CASSQLEGNYGYTF. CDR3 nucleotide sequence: TGCGCCAGCAGCCAGCTGGAGGGGAACTATGGCTACACCTTC.

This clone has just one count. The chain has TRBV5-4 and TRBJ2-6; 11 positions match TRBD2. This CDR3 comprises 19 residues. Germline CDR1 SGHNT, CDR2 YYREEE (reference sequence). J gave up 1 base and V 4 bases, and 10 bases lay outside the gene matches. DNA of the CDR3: TGTGCCAGCAGCGACCGAAGAACTAGCGGGAGTTCTGGGGCCAACGTCCTGACTTTC. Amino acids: CASSDRRTSGSSGANVLTF.